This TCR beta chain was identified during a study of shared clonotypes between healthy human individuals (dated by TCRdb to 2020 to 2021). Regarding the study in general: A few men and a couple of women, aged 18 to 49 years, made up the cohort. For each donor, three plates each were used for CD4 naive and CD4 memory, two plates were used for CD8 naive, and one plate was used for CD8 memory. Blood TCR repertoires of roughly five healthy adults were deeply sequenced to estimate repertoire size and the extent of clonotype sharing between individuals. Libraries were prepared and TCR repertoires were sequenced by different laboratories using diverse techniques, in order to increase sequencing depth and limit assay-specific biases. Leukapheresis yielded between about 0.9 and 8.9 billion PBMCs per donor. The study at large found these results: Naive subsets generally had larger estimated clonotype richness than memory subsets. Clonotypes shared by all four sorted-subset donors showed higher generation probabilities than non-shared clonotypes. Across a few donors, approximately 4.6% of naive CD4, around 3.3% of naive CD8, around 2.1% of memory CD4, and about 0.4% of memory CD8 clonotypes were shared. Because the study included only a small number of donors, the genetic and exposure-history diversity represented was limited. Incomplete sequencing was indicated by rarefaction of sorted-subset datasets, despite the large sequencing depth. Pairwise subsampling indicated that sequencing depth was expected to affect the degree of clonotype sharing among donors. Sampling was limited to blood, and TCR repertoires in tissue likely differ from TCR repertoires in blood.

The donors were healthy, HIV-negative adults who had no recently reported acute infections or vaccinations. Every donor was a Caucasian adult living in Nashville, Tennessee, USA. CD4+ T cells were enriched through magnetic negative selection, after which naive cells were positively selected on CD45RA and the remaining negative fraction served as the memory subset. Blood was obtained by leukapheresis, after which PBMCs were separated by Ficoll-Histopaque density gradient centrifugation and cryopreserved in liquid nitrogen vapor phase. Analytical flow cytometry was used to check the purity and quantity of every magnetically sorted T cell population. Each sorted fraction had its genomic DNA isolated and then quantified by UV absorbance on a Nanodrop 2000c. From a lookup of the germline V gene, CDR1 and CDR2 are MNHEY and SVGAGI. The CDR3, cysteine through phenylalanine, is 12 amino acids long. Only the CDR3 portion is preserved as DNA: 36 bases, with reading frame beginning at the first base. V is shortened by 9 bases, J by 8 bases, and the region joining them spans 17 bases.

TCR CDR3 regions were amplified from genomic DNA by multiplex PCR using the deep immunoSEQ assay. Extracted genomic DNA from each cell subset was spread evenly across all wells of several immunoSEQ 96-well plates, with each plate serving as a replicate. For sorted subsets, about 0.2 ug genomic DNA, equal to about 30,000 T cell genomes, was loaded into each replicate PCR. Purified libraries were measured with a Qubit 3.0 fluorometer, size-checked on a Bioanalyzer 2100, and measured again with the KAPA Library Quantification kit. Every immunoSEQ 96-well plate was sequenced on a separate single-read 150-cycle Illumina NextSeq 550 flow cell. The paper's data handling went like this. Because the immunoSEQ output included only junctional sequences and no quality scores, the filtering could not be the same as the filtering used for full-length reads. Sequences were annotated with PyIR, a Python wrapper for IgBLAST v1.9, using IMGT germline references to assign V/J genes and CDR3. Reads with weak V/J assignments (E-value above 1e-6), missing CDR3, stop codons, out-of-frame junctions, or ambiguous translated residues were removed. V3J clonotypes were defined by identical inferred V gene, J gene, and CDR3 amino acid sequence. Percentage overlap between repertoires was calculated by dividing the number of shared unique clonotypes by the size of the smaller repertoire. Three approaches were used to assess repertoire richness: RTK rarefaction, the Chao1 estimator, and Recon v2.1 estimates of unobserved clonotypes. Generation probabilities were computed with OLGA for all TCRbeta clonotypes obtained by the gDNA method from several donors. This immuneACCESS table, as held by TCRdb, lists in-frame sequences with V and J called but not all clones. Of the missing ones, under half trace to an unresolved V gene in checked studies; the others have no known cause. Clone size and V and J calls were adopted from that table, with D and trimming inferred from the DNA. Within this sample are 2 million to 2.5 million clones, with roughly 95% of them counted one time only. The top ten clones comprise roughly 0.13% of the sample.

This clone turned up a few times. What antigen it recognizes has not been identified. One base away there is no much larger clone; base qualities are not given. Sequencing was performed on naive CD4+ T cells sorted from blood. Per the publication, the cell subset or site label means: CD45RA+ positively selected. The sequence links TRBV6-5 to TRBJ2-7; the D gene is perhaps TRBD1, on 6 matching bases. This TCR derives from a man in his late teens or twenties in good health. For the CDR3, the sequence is CASSIRGIQQYF. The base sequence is TGTGCCAGTTCGATCAGGGGCATACAGCAGTACTTC.